This section outlines one TCR beta chain sequence together with its context. These data come from a study of blood T cell repertoires in COVID-19. About the research overall: Donors in the United States, Italy and Spain gave samples during acute or convalescent COVID-19. The cDNA or gDNA used as material had been derived from T cells, B-cell-depleted T cells, or PBMCs.

V gave up 0 bases and J gave up 3 bases, with 18 bases separating them. CDR1 is LGHNA, CDR2 YSLEER, per germline. The CDR3 sequence is 18 residues long. Original processing notes: Reference gene primer amplification yielded estimated nucleated cell counts. This table comes from immunoSEQ multiplex PCR, and its TCRdb copy is limited to in-frame clones, with some not included. The V and J calls and clone size come from that table; D and trimming were worked out from the DNA. The sample lists 250,000 or so clones; roughly four fifths were seen once. The rearrangement joins TRBV4-3 to TRBJ1-3; perhaps TRBD1 as D (5 bases). This receptor was taken from a woman between 65 and 79 years old with acute or convalescent COVID-19. The specimen sequenced was peripheral blood. The CDR3 here is CASSQDLPGGGGGNTIYF. CDR3 nucleotides: TGCGCCAGCAGCCAAGACCTACCCGGGGGGGGAGGTGGAAACACCATATATTTT.